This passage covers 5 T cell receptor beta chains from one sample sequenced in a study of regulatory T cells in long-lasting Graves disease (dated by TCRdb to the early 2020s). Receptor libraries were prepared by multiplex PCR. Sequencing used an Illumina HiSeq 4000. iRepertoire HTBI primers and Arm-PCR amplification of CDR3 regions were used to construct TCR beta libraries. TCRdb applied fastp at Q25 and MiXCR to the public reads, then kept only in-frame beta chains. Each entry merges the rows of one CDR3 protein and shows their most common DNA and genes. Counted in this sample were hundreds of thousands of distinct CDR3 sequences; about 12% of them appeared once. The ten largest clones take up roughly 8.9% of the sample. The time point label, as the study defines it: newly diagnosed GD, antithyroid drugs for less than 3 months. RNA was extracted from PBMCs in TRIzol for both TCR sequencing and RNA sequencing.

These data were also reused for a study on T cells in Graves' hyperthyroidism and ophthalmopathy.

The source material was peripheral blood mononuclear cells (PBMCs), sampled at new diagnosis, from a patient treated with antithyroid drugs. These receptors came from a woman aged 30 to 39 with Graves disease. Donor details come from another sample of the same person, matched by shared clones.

CDR3 protein: CASSHTGSRGYTF. In nucleotides, the CDR3 is TGCGCCAGCAGCCACACAGGGTCCCGAGGCTACACCTTC. This chain links TRBV4-1 with TRBJ1-2; D may be TRBD1 (6 bases). The CDR3 length is 13 residues. The V gene lost 3 bases and the J gene lost 8 bases, with 13 bases spanning the gap. The germline V gene has CDR1 MGHRA and CDR2 YSYEKL.

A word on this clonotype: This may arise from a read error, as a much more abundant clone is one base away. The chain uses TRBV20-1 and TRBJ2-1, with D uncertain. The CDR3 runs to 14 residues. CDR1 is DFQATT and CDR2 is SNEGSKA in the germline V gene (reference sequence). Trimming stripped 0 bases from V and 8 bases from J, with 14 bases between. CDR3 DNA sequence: TGCAGTGCTAGAGACGGCGGCTACGACGATGAGCAGTTCTTC. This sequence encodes CSARDGGYDDEQFF.

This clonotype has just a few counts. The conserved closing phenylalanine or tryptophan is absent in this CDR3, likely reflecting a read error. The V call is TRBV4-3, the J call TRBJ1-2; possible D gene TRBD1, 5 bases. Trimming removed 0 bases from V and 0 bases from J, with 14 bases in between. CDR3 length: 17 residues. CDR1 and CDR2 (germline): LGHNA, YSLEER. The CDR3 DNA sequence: TGCGCCAGCAGCCAAGAGGACCTTACGGGACCTAACTATGGCTACACCTCC. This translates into CASSQEDLTGPNYGYTS.

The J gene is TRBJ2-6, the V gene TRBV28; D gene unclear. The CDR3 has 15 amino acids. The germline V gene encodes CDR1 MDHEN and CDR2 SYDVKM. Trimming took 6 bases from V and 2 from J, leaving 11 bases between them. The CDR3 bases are TGTGCCAGCAGCTCGACAAGAACTGGGGCCAACGTCCTGACTTTC. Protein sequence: CASSSTRTGANVLTF.

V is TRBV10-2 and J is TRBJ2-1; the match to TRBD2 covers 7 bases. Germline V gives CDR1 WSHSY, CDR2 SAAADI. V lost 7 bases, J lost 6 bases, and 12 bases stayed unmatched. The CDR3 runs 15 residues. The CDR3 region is CASTPDGRPSNEQFF. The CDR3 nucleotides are TGCGCCAGCACCCCCGACGGGAGGCCGTCCAATGAGCAGTTCTTC.